These 17 T cell receptor beta chains came from one sample sequenced in a study of human T cells and chemical hapten exposure. Indicated time point: patch test 1, 2 weeks after DPC sensitization. Treatment here: therapeutic diphenylcyclopropenone sensitization with weekly scalp DPC. Sequencing started from total RNA isolated from unfractionated whole blood. TCRdb re-called the RACE reads with MiXCR, one entry per CDR3 protein. The sample has around 44,000 distinct CDR3 sequences, more than 3% seen once. The sample here was whole blood, taken in connection with sensitization to the hapten diphenylcyclopropenone (DPC). These receptors came from a man aged 50 to 60 with alopecia areata. Some clones in this sample may be carry-over from other donors' samples.

This clonotype appeared many times. J is TRBJ2-1 and V is TRBV10-3; D possibly corresponds to TRBD2 (8 bases). Trimming shortened V by 7 bases and J by 8 bases, and 21 bases separated the two germline ends. Germline lookup yields CDR1 ENHRY and CDR2 SYGVKD. This CDR3 is built from 15 residues. The CDR3 sequence: CAIKGGSGSVHEQFF. In DNA form, the CDR3 reads TGTGCCATCAAAGGGGGCAGCGGGAGTGTCCATGAGCAGTTCTTC.

This rearrangement joins TRBV9 to TRBJ2-3; 7 bases line up with TRBD1. CDR3 size: 14 residues. V dropped 4 bases and J dropped 3; count of bases not matched to a gene: 5. Per the germline V gene, CDR1 is SGDLS and CDR2 is YYNGEE. The CDR3 protein is CASSWGQRTDTQYF. The CDR3 DNA reads TGTGCCAGCAGCTGGGGACAGAGAACAGATACGCAGTATTTT.

The V gene is TRBV28, the J gene TRBJ2-5, with unresolved D. The CDR3 has 13 amino acids. Germline CDR1 MDHEN, CDR2 SYDVKM. V was shortened by 3 bases and J by 3 bases, with 8 bases between the two germline ends. The chain's CDR3 is CASSLHTKETQYF. The DNA for the CDR3 is TGTGCCAGCAGTTTGCACACCAAAGAGACCCAGTACTTC.

At least ten counts were recorded for this clonotype. The chain employs TRBV28 and TRBJ1-1, with D perhaps TRBD1 (5 bases). In germline, CDR1 is MDHEN, CDR2 SYDVKM. CDR3 length: 12 residues. V was shortened by 2 bases and J by 6 bases, with 7 bases between the two germline ends. CDR3 protein: CASSLGGAEAFF. DNA for the CDR3: TGTGCCAGCAGTTTAGGGGGGGCTGAAGCTTTCTTT.

There are many counts of this clonotype. J is TRBJ1-2 and V is TRBV20-1, with no clear D. This CDR3 has 10 residues. Germline V lookup: CDR1 DFQATT, CDR2 SNEGSKA (reference sequence). V lost 4 bases and J 7 bases, leaving 7 bases between the germline ends. CDR3 loop: CSAKQVGYTF. The CDR3 bases are TGCAGTGCTAAGCAGGTTGGCTACACCTTC.

At least ten counts were recorded for this clonotype. The chain recombines TRBV4-3 with TRBJ2-7; D is unresolved. With 2 bases removed from V and 6 bases from J, the gap between germline ends came to 8 bases. This CDR3 has 12 residues. The germline gives CDR1 LGHNA, CDR2 YSLEER. The CDR3 nucleotides are TGCGCCAGCAGCCAACGGCACGGCGAGCAGTACTTC. It yields the protein CASSQRHGEQYF.

This clonotype was counted a few times. V and J are TRBV27 and TRBJ1-2; 10 nucleotides match TRBD1. Looked up from germline, CDR1 is MNHEY and CDR2 is SMNVEV (reference sequence). The trim removed 4 bases at V and 4 bases at J, leaving 6 bases unmatched. The CDR3 is made up of 15 amino acids. CDR3 sequence reads: CASSSGTGEGYGYTF. CDR3 nucleotides: TGTGCCAGCAGTTCAGGGACAGGGGAAGGCTATGGCTACACCTTC.

The sample holds many counts of this clonotype. The rearrangement uses TRBV18 and TRBJ2-4; the D is unclear. Between the trimmed V and J ends, which lost 3 bases and 4 bases, there was a span of 10 bases. In germline, CDR1 is KGHSH, CDR2 LQKENI. The CDR3 covers 14 residues. CDR3 nucleotide sequence: TGTGCCAGCTCACCTACAGCCTCTAAAAACATTCAGTACTTC. Its protein product is CASSPTASKNIQYF.

The gene calls are TRBV20-1 and TRBJ2-1; 15 bases line up with TRBD2. Unmatched junction bases numbered 5, after V lost 6 bases and J lost 5 bases. The CDR3 sequence is 15 residues long. CDR1 and CDR2 (germline): DFQATT, SNEGSKA (reference sequence). The CDR3 DNA reads TGCAGTGCGGAAGGGACTAGCGGGAGGAACAATGAGCAGTTCTTC. It translates to CSAEGTSGRNNEQFF.

The sample holds many counts of this clonotype. The rearrangement uses TRBV10-3 and TRBJ2-5, with D possibly matching TRBD2 (6 bases). There are 13 residues in the CDR3. CDR1 and CDR2 (germline): ENHRY, SYGVKD. V was clipped by 3 bases and J by 5 bases, with 10 bases between them. CDR3 protein: CAISEGGAETQYF. The CDR3 bases are TGTGCCATCAGTGAAGGAGGGGCCGAGACCCAGTACTTC.

This clonotype was observed many times. J is TRBJ2-7 and V is TRBV7-9; D gene ambiguous. Germline CDR1 SEHNR, CDR2 FQNEAQ (reference sequence). CDR3 size: 18 residues. The V end was cut by 1 base, the J end by 0 bases, with 19 bases between. CDR3 sequence: CASSLGPRMPSYSYEQYF. The CDR3 DNA reads TGTGCCAGCAGCTTAGGGCCTAGGATGCCTTCTTACTCCTACGAGCAGTACTTC.

This chain links TRBV24-1 with TRBJ1-2; D not certain. The germline gives CDR1 KGHDR, CDR2 SFDVKD. The CDR3 extends over 14 amino acids. Trimming removed 2 bases from V and 3 bases from J, with 9 bases in between. The CDR3 coding sequence is TGTGCCACCAGTGATTCCCCTAGGGACTATGGCTACACCTTC. Encoded protein: CATSDSPRDYGYTF.

This clonotype was seen many times. V usage is TRBV29-1 and J usage is TRBJ1-1; D gene ambiguous. Trimming took off 8 bases at V and 0 bases at J, with 7 bases between the two ends. The CDR3 extends over 11 amino acids. The germline gives CDR1 SQVTM, CDR2 ANQGSEA. Here the CDR3 reads CSFLLNTEAFF. The DNA for the CDR3 is TGCAGCTTCCTCCTGAACACTGAAGCTTTCTTT.

This clonotype was detected ten times or more. The chain is built from TRBV6-5 and TRBJ1-1; possibly TRBD1 for D (5 bases). V shed 6 bases and J shed 4 bases, with 18 bases lying between them. The CDR3 is 15 residues long. Per germline, CDR1 MNHEY and CDR2 SVGAGI. In DNA form, the CDR3 reads TGTGCCAGCAGCTCCCGGGGAACTGGGGGCACTGAAGCTTTCTTT. Translated, it gives CASSSRGTGGTEAFF.

This clonotype was seen many times. The CDR3 nucleotides are TGCGCCAGCTCGACTAGCTATGAGCAGTTCTTC. It yields the protein CASSTSYEQFF. This rearrangement joins TRBV10-2 to TRBJ2-1, with 7 bases aligning to TRBD2. The CDR3 extends over 11 amino acids. V lost 8 bases to trimming and J lost 8 bases; unmatched junction nucleotides: 3. Per the germline V gene, CDR1 is WSHSY and CDR2 is SAAADI.

This clonotype appeared a few times. The rearrangement joins TRBV11-2 to TRBJ1-3; unclear D gene. Trimming shortened V by 7 bases and J by 1 base, and 11 bases separated the two germline ends. This CDR3 comprises 14 residues. Germline assignment: CDR1 SGHAT and CDR2 FQNNGV. The CDR3 region has the DNA TGTGCCAGCAATAGTAGGCTATCTGGAAACACCATATATTTT. This translates into CASNSRLSGNTIYF.

This clonotype turned up a few times. The chain recombines TRBV19 with TRBJ1-6; possible D gene TRBD1, 5 bases. Germline CDR1 is LNHDA and CDR2 is SQIVND (reference sequence). The germline V and J ends were trimmed by 8 bases and 7 bases, with 9 bases remaining between them. This CDR3 is 12 amino acids long. The CDR3, as DNA: TGTGCCAGTTCGACAGCCAATTCACCCCTCCACTTT. This encodes CASSTANSPLHF.